These 17 T cell receptor beta chains originate from one sample sequenced in a study of T cells in localized non-small cell lung cancer. Clones were read by immunoSEQ multiplex PCR, and TCRdb kept only the in-frame ones, dropping some. The sample holds 50,000 to 70,000 clones, 80% to 90% seen once. The sample was PBMCs, taken before any cancer treatment. The receptor source for this set is a man aged 40 to 70 with stage II lung adenocarcinoma.

The V call is TRBV9, the J call TRBJ1-3, with unresolved D. The germline V and J ends were trimmed by 0 bases and 0 bases, with 10 bases remaining between them. Germline-derived CDR1 and CDR2 are SGDLS and YYNGEE. The CDR3 loop spans 16 amino acids. The CDR3 DNA follows: TGTGCCAGCAGCGTAGGTCTCCAGGTCTCTGGAAACACCATATATTTT. This gives the protein CASSVGLQVSGNTIYF.

This clone has just a few counts. The junction departs from germline at one end; a sequencing error may be responsible. The chain carries TRBV7-7 and TRBJ2-3, with D possibly matching TRBD1 (6 bases). CDR3 length equals 15 residues. Germline assignment: CDR1 SSHAT and CDR2 FNYEAQ (reference sequence). CDR3 sequence reads: CASSLGTTHTDTQYF. The CDR3 DNA reads as TGTGCTAGCAGCTTAGGGACAACCCACACAGATACGCAGTATTTT.

This sequence joins TRBV27 and TRBJ1-1, with D possibly TRBD1 on 6 matching bases. V was shortened by 2 bases and J by 10 bases, with 14 bases between the two germline ends. CDR1 is MNHEY, CDR2 SMNVEV, per germline (reference sequence). The CDR3 length is 13 residues. The CDR3 region is CASSLGQGYGAFF. In DNA form, the CDR3 reads TGTGCCAGCAGTTTAGGGCAGGGGTATGGAGCTTTCTTT.

The chain carries TRBV10-1 and TRBJ2-3, with D perhaps TRBD2 (5 bases). Trimming took 4 bases from V and 2 from J, leaving 13 bases between them. The length of the CDR3 is 15 residues. Germline CDR1 reads WNHNN; CDR2 reads SYGVQD (reference sequence). The CDR3 DNA reads TGCGCCAGCAGTGGCTCCCCGGGGAACACAGATACGCAGTATTTT. Its translation: CASSGSPGNTDTQYF.

This chain connects TRBV5-8 to TRBJ2-1; a possible D gene is TRBD1 (5 bases). CDR3 length: 15 amino acids. V was pared by 0 bases and J by 1 base, with 8 bases between. Germline V lookup: CDR1 SGHTS, CDR2 YDEGEE. The CDR3 region has the DNA TGTGCCAGCAGCTTGGATTCAGGGTCCTACAATGAGCAGTTCTTC. Translated, it gives CASSLDSGSYNEQFF.

V is TRBV18 and J is TRBJ2-1, with TRBD1 identical over 8 bases. The CDR3 covers 16 residues. The junction had 14 bases not matched to a gene; V was cut back by 5 bases and J by 8 bases. Germline-derived CDR1 and CDR2 are KGHSH and LQKENI. The CDR3 coding sequence is TGTGCCAGCTCATTACAGGGGGTAAATAACCTAGATGAGCAGTTCTTC. The encoded protein is CASSLQGVNNLDEQFF.

The chain joins TRBV6-4 to TRBJ2-3; tentative D call: TRBD1 (5 bases). In germline, CDR1 is MRHNA, CDR2 SNTAGT. This CDR3 is built from 15 residues. V shed 5 bases and J shed 0 bases, with 12 bases lying between them. CDR3 sequence (DNA): TGTGCCAGCAGTCTACAGGCGACTAGCACAGATACGCAGTATTTT. It yields the protein CASSLQATSTDTQYF.

The V call is TRBV19, the J call TRBJ2-1; 7 nucleotides align to TRBD2. The CDR3 length is 14 residues. Trimming took 4 bases from V and 7 from J; bases not matched to a gene: 7. Germline loops: CDR1 LNHDA, CDR2 SQIVND (reference sequence). The CDR3 DNA sequence: TGTGCCAGTAGTACGGCGGGAGATATTAATGAGCAGTTCTTC. Encoded protein: CASSTAGDINEQFF.

A few counts support this clone. This sequence joins TRBV6-5 and TRBJ2-2; 13 bases are a match to TRBD2. After removal of 6 bases from V and 7 bases from J, the junction contained 2 bases not matched to a gene. Germline CDR1 and CDR2: MNHEY and SVGAGI. There are 14 residues in the CDR3. CDR3 sequence: CASRGLAGFGELFF. In nucleotides, the CDR3 is TGTGCCAGCAGGGGACTAGCGGGGTTCGGGGAGCTGTTTTTT.

The chain couples TRBV10-3 to TRBJ2-1, with 10 bases fitting TRBD2. Per germline, CDR1 ENHRY and CDR2 SYGVKD. V lost 2 bases to trimming and J lost 4 bases; unmatched junction nucleotides: 11. CDR3 length: 18 amino acids. The chain's CDR3 is CAISERASGRRDYNEQFF. The CDR3 bases are TGTGCCATCAGTGAGAGGGCTAGCGGGAGAAGGGATTACAATGAGCAGTTCTTC.

To note about this clone: Other DNA sequences in this sample translate to the same CDR3. The V call is TRBV4-3, the J call TRBJ2-7; D is ambiguous. The CDR3 extends over 13 amino acids. With 0 bases removed from V and 3 bases from J, the gap between germline ends came to 6 bases. The germline V gene encodes CDR1 LGHNA and CDR2 YSLEER. In DNA form, the CDR3 reads TGCGCCAGCAGCCAAGATAGAGGCTACGAGCAGTACTTC. This codes for CASSQDRGYEQYF.

This clone showed up just a few times. V is TRBV18 and J is TRBJ1-5; 7 positions agree with TRBD1. The CDR3 is made up of 15 amino acids. Trimming at V came to 2 bases and at J to 7 bases, leaving 8 bases not matched to a gene. Germline V gives CDR1 KGHSH, CDR2 LQKENI. CDR3 loop: CASSPTEDRPQPQHF. The CDR3 DNA sequence: TGTGCCAGCTCACCAACGGAGGACAGGCCACAGCCCCAGCATTTT. The whole variable domain, remainder taken from reference TRBV18 and TRBJ1-5, is NAGVMQNPRHLVRRRGQEARLRCSPMKGHSHVYWYRQLPEEGLKFMVYLQKENIIDESGMPKERFSAEFPKEGPSILRIQQVVRGDSAAYFCASSPTEDRPQPQHFGDGTRLSIL.

The gene calls are TRBV6-6 and TRBJ2-2; D possibly uses TRBD1 or TRBD2 (5 bases each). CDR1 MNHNY and CDR2 SVGAGI come from the germline V gene (reference sequence). V was pared by 2 bases and J by 6 bases, with 16 bases between. The CDR3 has 16 residues. The DNA of the CDR3 is TGTGCCAGCAGTTACAGTGGACACCGAGGGGCCGGGGAGCTGTTTTTT. Translating gives CASSYSGHRGAGELFF.

The chain recombines TRBV7-9 with TRBJ1-2, with TRBD1 matching 7 bases. Germline V gives CDR1 SEHNR, CDR2 FQNEAQ (reference sequence). This CDR3 spans 14 amino acids. The V segment lost 5 bases and the J segment 2 bases; nucleotides outside the gene matches: 5. The CDR3 is CASSPRQGNYGYTF. For the CDR3, the DNA is TGTGCCAGCAGCCCGCGACAGGGAAACTATGGCTACACCTTC.

The chain couples TRBV6-1 to TRBJ1-1; no firm D call. Trimming took off 2 bases at V and 4 bases at J, with 8 bases between the two ends. The CDR3 covers 13 residues. Germline CDR1 and CDR2: MNHNS and SASEGT. CDR3: CASSEKRSTEAFF. In DNA, the CDR3 is TGTGCCAGCAGTGAAAAGCGGAGCACTGAAGCTTTCTTT.

In regard to this clone: The sample carries other DNA sequences with the same CDR3. The rearrangement links TRBV29-1 to TRBJ1-1, with 9 positions matching TRBD1. With 4 bases clipped from V and 2 bases from J, the junction kept 5 bases outside the gene matches. This CDR3 is built from 14 residues. Germline V gene lookup returns CDR1 SQVTM and CDR2 ANQGSEA. CDR3 in DNA: TGCAGCGTTGGGATGACAGGGGGAAACACTGAAGCTTTCTTT. It translates to CSVGMTGGNTEAFF.

The chain has TRBV11-3 and TRBJ2-7, with unresolved D. Germline-derived CDR1 and CDR2 are SGHNT and YENEEA. The CDR3 has 13 amino acids. Trimming took 2 bases from V and 7 from J, leaving 12 bases between them. In nucleotides, the CDR3 is TGTGCCAGCAGCTTATACTATTCTGAGGAGCAGTACTTC. This gives the protein CASSLYYSEEQYF.